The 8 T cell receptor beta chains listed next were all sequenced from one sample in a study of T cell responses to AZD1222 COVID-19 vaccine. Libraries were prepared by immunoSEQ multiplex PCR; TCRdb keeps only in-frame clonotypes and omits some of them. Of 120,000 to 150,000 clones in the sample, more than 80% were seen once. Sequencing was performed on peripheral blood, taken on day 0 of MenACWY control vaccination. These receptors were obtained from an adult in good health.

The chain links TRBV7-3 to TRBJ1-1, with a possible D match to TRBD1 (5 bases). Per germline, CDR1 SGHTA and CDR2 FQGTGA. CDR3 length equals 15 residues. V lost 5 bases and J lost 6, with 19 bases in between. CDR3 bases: TGTGCCAGCAGCCCATCGGGGGTCGGTAGGTCTGAAGCTTTCTTT. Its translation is CASSPSGVGRSEAFF.

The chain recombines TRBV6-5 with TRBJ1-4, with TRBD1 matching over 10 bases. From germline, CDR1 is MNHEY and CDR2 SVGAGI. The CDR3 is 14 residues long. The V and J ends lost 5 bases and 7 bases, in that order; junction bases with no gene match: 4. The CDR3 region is CASSNRDRGEKLFF. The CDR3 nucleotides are TGTGCCAGCAGTAACCGGGACAGGGGTGAAAAACTGTTTTTT.

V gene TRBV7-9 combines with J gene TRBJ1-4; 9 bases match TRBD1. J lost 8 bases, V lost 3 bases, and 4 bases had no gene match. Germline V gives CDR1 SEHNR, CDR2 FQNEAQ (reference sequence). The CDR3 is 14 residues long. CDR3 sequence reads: CASSLGQGLEKLFF. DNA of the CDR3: TGTGCCAGCAGCTTGGGACAGGGCTTAGAAAAACTGTTTTTT.

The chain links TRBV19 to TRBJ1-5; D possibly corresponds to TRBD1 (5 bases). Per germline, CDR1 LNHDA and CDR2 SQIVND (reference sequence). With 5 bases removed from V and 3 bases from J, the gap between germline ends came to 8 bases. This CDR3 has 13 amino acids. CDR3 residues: CASSPTVNQPQHF. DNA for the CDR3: TGTGCCAGTAGTCCGACAGTCAATCAGCCCCAGCATTTT.

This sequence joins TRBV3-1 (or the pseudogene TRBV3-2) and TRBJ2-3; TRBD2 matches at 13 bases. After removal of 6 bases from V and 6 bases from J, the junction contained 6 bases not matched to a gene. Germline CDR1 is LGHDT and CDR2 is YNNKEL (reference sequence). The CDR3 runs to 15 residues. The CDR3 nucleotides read TGTGCCAGCAGTCTACTAGCGGGGGGGCCGGATACGCAGTATTTT. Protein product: CASSLLAGGPDTQYF.

The CDR3 reads CASSETGGQPQHF. In DNA, the CDR3 is TGTGCCAGTAGTGAGACAGGAGGACAGCCCCAGCATTTT. The chain uses TRBV19 and TRBJ1-5; maybe TRBD1 (6 bases). The CDR3 runs to 13 residues. The germline V and J ends were trimmed by 5 bases and 7 bases, with 12 bases remaining between them. Germline-derived CDR1 and CDR2 are LNHDA and SQIVND (reference sequence).

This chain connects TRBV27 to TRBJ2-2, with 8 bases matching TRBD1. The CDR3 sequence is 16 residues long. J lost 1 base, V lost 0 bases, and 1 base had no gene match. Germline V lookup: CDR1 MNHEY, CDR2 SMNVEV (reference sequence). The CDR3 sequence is CASSLSDRVNTGELFF. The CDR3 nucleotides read TGTGCCAGCAGTTTATCGGACAGGGTGAACACCGGGGAGCTGTTTTTT.

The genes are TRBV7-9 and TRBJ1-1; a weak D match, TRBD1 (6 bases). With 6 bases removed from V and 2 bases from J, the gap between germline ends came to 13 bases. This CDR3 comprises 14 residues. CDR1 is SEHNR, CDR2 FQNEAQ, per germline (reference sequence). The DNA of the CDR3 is TGTGCCAGCAGTAGAATACAGGGAAACACTGAAGCTTTCTTT. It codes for CASSRIQGNTEAFF. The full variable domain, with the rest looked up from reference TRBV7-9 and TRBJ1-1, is DTGVSQNPRHKITKRGQNVTFRCDPISEHNRLYWYRQTLGQGPEFLTYFQNEAQLEKSRLLSDRFSAERPKGSFSTLEIQRTEQGDSAMYLCASSRIQGNTEAFFGQGTRLTVV.